Listed below are T cell receptor beta chains from one sample, sequenced in a study of blood T cell repertoires in COVID-19. Sequenced by immunoSEQ multiplex PCR; TCRdb stores in-frame clones only, minus some. The sample lists around 40,000 clones, about 82% occurring once. Sequenced material: peripheral blood. These TCRs come from a human donor in a cohort sampled during active COVID-19. CDR3s include the opening cysteine and the closing phenylalanine or tryptophan. The D gene is left open where the match is weak. Where a row states a size, it is once, few, many or the class of an expanded clone; other rows omit it.

D,size,J,V,DNA,CDR3
TRBD2,NA,TRBJ2-5,TRBV9,TGTGCCAGCAGCGTAGGGGAGGGGATTAAAGAGACCCAGTACTTC,CASSVGEGIKETQYF
TRBD1,NA,TRBJ1-6,TRBV19,TGTGCCAGTAGTAACTTCCGGGACAGGGGTTCACCCCTCCACTTT,CASSNFRDRGSPLHF
NA,few,TRBJ2-7,TRBV15,TGTGCCACCAGCGTGACCAGGGGGGCCGAGCAGTACTTC,CATSVTRGAEQYF
TRBD2,NA,TRBJ2-2,TRBV19,TGTGCCACCAAGGGACTAGCGGGAGTTGGGGACACCGGGGAGCTGTTTTTT,CATKGLAGVGDTGELFF
NA,once,TRBJ2-1,TRBV10-1,TGCGCCAGCAGTGAGGGAGTTGGACAGTACAATGAGCAGTTCTTC,CASSEGVGQYNEQFF
TRBD2,few,TRBJ2-1,TRBV27,TGTGCCAGCAGTCTCCTCAACGAGGCTAGCGGGGCCTACAATGAGCAGTTCTTC,CASSLLNEASGAYNEQFF
NA,once,TRBJ2-1,TRBV19,TGTGCCAGTAGTAGTGCGGGTCGGAGGGATGAGCAGTTCTTC,CASSSAGRRDEQFF
NA,few,TRBJ1-4,TRBV3-1/TRBV3-2,TGTGCCAGCAGCCCGGGAGGGGGGGATGAAAAACTGTTTTTT,CASSPGGGDEKLFF
NA,NA,TRBJ1-1,TRBV18,TGTGCCAGCTCACCACCGATGCAGGGAGGGACTGAAGCTTTCTTT,CASSPPMQGGTEAFF
NA,NA,TRBJ2-2,TRBV30,TGTGCCTGGAGTGTACTGAGCGGGACCGGGGAGCTGTTTTTT,CAWSVLSGTGELFF
NA,few,TRBJ1-4,TRBV15,TGTGCCACCAGCAGAGTCCTGACAGCTTTTAATGAAAAACTGTTTTTT,CATSRVLTAFNEKLFF
NA,NA,TRBJ2-7,TRBV10-3,TGTGCCATCAATCGGGGACTTTACTACGAGCAGTACTTC,CAINRGLYYEQYF
NA,NA,TRBJ1-1,TRBV23-1,TGCGCCAGCAGTCAAGGGGCGAACACTGAAGCTTTCTTT,CASSQGANTEAFF
NA,NA,TRBJ1-5,TRBV19,TGTGCCAGTAGTATGCGGGGGTCGAACCCTTATAGCAATCAGCCCCAGCATTTT,CASSMRGSNPYSNQPQHF
NA,NA,TRBJ1-2,TRBV18,TGTGCCAGCTCACCGACAGAGAGCTATGGCTACACCTTC,CASSPTESYGYTF
TRBD1,NA,TRBJ1-5,TRBV4-1,TGCGCCAGCAGCAAAGGACAGGGACGACAGCCCCAGCATTTT,CASSKGQGRQPQHF
TRBD2,once,TRBJ2-3,TRBV3-1/TRBV3-2,TGTGCCAGCAGCCAAGACTCCGGACTAGCGGCGCAGTATTTT,CASSQDSGLAAQYF
TRBD2,NA,TRBJ2-7,TRBV10-3,TGTGCCATCAGTGGGACTAGCGGGTCCTACGAGCAGTACTTC,CAISGTSGSYEQYF
TRBD2,NA,TRBJ2-3,TRBV7-2,TGTGCCAGCAGCCCATGGACTAGCGGGAATCAAGATACGCAGTATTTT,CASSPWTSGNQDTQYF
TRBD2,NA,TRBJ2-3,TRBV9,TGTGCCAGCAGCGTAGCCACACCTGGGACTAGCGGAAGCACAGATACGCAGTATTTT,CASSVATPGTSGSTDTQYF
NA,NA,TRBJ1-3,TRBV30,TGTGCCTGGAGTGTACAATGGGGGGAGACCCGGAACACCATATATTTT,CAWSVQWGETRNTIYF
NA,NA,TRBJ2-1,TRBV20-1,TGCAGTGCTAGTAAACAGACCGAGCAGTTCTTC,CSASKQTEQFF
NA,few,TRBJ2-5,TRBV4-1,TGCGCCAGCAGCCAACCCTCCCAAGAGACCCAGTACTTC,CASSQPSQETQYF
NA,NA,TRBJ2-3,TRBV2,TGTGCCAGCACCGAGGGTCTGGTCACAGATACGCAGTATTTT,CASTEGLVTDTQYF
NA,NA,TRBJ1-3,TRBV7-8,TGTGCCAGCAGCTTAGAACAGGGCTCTGGAAACACCATATATTTT,CASSLEQGSGNTIYF
TRBD2,NA,TRBJ2-2,TRBV2,TGTGCCAGCAGGGGACTAGCGGTCACCGGGGAGCTGTTTTTT,CASRGLAVTGELFF
TRBD1,once,TRBJ2-5,TRBV24-1,TGTGCCACCAGTGATCCGACAGGGGTTGACCAAGAGACCCAGTACTTC,CATSDPTGVDQETQYF
TRBD2,NA,TRBJ2-7,TRBV3-1/TRBV3-2,TGTGCCAGCAGCCAAACTAGCGGTGTCCACGAGCAGTACTTC,CASSQTSGVHEQYF
NA,NA,TRBJ1-4,TRBV28,TGTGCCAGCAGGACGGGAGCTGGAAAACTGTTTTTT,CASRTGAGKLFF
NA,NA,TRBJ2-7,TRBV14,TGTGCCAGCAGCCGCCAGACACCCTATCCCTACGAGCAGTACTTC,CASSRQTPYPYEQYF
NA,NA,TRBJ2-7,TRBV6-9,TGTGCCACCTCTAAAACGGGTGGCTACGAGCAGTACTTC,CATSKTGGYEQYF
NA,NA,TRBJ1-1,TRBV12-3/TRBV12-4,TGTGCCAGCAGTTCCCTCCGCGGGACTGAAGCTTTCTTT,CASSSLRGTEAFF
NA,NA,TRBJ1-1,TRBV14,TGTGCCAGCAGCCAAGCTATGGGCCTGAACACTGAAGCTTTCTTT,CASSQAMGLNTEAFF
NA,few,TRBJ1-4,TRBV3-1/TRBV3-2,TGTGCCAGCAGCCACCCCAGGGGTGAAAAACTGTTTTTT,CASSHPRGEKLFF
TRBD2,medium-sized,TRBJ2-1,TRBV3-1/TRBV3-2,TGTGCCAGCAGTCATTTACCGACTAGCCGCTCCTACAATGAGCAGTTCTTC,CASSHLPTSRSYNEQFF
TRBD1,NA,TRBJ1-2,TRBV9,TGTGCCAGCAGCTTACCAGGGGGGAGTGGCTACACCTTC,CASSLPGGSGYTF
NA,NA,TRBJ2-1,TRBV4-3,TGCGCCAGCAGCCAAGAGGGGGGTTGCTACAATGAGCAGTTCTTC,CASSQEGGCYNEQFF
NA,NA,TRBJ2-7,TRBV7-8,TGTGCCAGCAGCTTAGACAGGGACGGCGAGCAGTACTTC,CASSLDRDGEQYF
NA,NA,TRBJ2-1,TRBV7-2,TGTGCCAGCAGCTTACTGGGGGCGTATGAGCAGTTCTTC,CASSLLGAYEQFF
NA,NA,TRBJ2-2,TRBV12-3/TRBV12-4,TGTGCCAGCACCATTACAGACACCGGGGAGCTGTTTTTT,CASTITDTGELFF
NA,NA,TRBJ1-2,TRBV28,TGTGCCAGCAGTTTATCAGGGTACTATGGCTACACCTTC,CASSLSGYYGYTF
TRBD1,NA,TRBJ1-5,TRBV5-6,TGTGCCAGCAGCTTTGGACAGGGGGACCAGCCCCAGCATTTT,CASSFGQGDQPQHF
TRBD1,NA,TRBJ2-1,TRBV6-4,TGTGCCAGCAGTGACTCGAAAGCACCGGGACAGGGGGCGTCAGGCAATGAGCAGTTCTTC,CASSDSKAPGQGASGNEQFF
NA,NA,TRBJ2-7,TRBV6-5,TGTGCCAGCAGTTACTCTAAGCGAGGGAGGAGCGAGCAGTACTTC,CASSYSKRGRSEQYF
NA,NA,TRBJ1-5,TRBV2,TGTGCCAGCAGCATCGACAGATCTGATCAGCCCCAGCATTTT,CASSIDRSDQPQHF
NA,few,TRBJ1-6,TRBV19,TGTGCCAGTAGTATATCGCGTAATAATTCACCCCTCCACTTT,CASSISRNNSPLHF